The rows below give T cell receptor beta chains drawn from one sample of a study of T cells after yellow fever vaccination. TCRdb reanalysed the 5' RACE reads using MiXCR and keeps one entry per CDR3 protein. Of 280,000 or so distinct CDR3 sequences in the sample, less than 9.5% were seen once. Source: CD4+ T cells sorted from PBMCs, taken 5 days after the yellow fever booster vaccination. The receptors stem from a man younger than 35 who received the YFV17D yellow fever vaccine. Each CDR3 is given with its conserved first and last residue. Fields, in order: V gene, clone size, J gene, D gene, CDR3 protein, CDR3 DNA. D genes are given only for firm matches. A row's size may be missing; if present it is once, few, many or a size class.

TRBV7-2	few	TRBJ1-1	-	CASSPPPLNTEAFF	TGTGCCAGCAGTCCCCCCCCTTTGAACACTGAAGCTTTCTTT
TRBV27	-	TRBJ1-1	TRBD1	CASSASGTGGRRTEAFF	TGTGCCAGCAGCGCCAGCGGGACAGGGGGCAGGCGGACTGAAGCTTTCTTT
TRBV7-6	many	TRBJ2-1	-	CASSAGIGLLGNEQFF	TGTGCCAGCAGCGCCGGTATAGGACTACTTGGGAATGAGCAGTTCTTC
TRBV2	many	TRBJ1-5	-	CASMSGITAGFQHF	TGTGCCAGCATGAGTGGAATAACTGCTGGCTTCCAGCATTTT
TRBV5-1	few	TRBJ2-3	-	CASSSYRGAYDTQYF	TGCGCCAGCAGCTCATACCGGGGGGCCTACGATACGCAGTATTTT
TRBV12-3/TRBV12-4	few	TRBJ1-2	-	CASSDRYGYTF	TGTGCCAGCTCCGACCGCTATGGCTACACCTTC
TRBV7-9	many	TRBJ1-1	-	CASSLVENTEAFF	TGTGCCAGCAGCTTAGTGGAGAACACTGAAGCTTTCTTT
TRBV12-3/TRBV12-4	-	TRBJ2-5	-	CASRPRDQETQYF	TGTGCCAGCAGGCCCAGAGACCAAGAGACCCAGTACTTC
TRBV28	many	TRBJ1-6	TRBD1	CASSQRTGFNSPLHF	TGTGCCAGCAGCCAGCGGACAGGATTTAATTCACCCCTCCACTTT
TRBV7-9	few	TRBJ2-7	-	CASSLNRYEQYF	TGTGCCAGCAGCTTAAACCGGTACGAGCAGTACTTC
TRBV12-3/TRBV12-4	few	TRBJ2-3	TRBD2	CASRPQGLAGARDTQYF	TGTGCCAGCAGGCCCCAGGGACTAGCGGGGGCACGGGATACGCAGTATTTT
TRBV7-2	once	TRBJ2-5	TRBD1	CASSLGQVLRETQYF	TGTGCCAGCAGCTTGGGACAGGTCCTAAGAGAGACCCAGTACTTC
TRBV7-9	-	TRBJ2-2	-	CASSSPYEANTGELFF	TGTGCCAGCAGCTCCCCATATGAGGCAAACACCGGGGAGCTGTTTTTT
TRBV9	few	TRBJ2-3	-	CASSAAATSTDTQYF	TGTGCCAGCAGCGCCGCGGCTACAAGCACAGATACGCAGTATTTT
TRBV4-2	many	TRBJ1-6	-	CASSQEARGRGGSPLHF	TGTGCCAGCAGCCAAGAGGCGCGTGGGCGAGGGGGTTCACCCCTCCACTTT
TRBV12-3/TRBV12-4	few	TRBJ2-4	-	CASSLMGVNIQYF	TGTGCCAGCAGTTTAATGGGGGTAAACATTCAGTACTTC
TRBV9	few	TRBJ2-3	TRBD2	CASSVGGTSGDMDTQYF	TGTGCCAGCAGCGTAGGTGGGACTAGCGGGGATATGGATACGCAGTATTTT
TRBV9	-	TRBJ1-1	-	CASSARGRVTEAFF	TGTGCCAGCAGCGCGCGGGGGCGGGTTACTGAAGCTTTCTTT
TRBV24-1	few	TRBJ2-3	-	CATSDWRDSTQYF	TGTGCCACCAGTGATTGGAGGGACAGTACGCAGTATTTT
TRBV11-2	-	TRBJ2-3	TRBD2	CASSPKSGTSDLSTDTQYF	TGTGCCAGCAGCCCCAAATCCGGGACTAGCGACCTTAGCACAGATACGCAGTATTTT
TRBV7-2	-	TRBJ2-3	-	CASSHREDGWGSQYF	TGTGCCAGCAGCCACAGGGAGGACGGGTGGGGATCGCAGTATTTT
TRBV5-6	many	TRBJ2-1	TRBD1	CASSRTGWTGEDEQFF	TGTGCCAGCAGTCGAACCGGCTGGACAGGGGAAGATGAGCAGTTCTTC
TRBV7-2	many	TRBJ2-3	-	CASSLDAGTDTQYF	TGTGCCAGCAGCTTAGACGCTGGCACAGATACGCAGTATTTT
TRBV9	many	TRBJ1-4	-	CASSGTATNEKLFF	TGTGCCAGCAGCGGGACAGCAACTAATGAAAAACTGTTTTTT
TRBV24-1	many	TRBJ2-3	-	CATSDDASDTQYF	TGTGCCACCAGTGATGACGCCTCAGATACGCAGTATTTT
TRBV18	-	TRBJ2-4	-	CASSPQDSLAKNIQYF	TGTGCCAGCTCACCACAGGACAGTTTAGCCAAAAACATTCAGTACTTC
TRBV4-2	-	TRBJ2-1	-	CASSQEHGGREQFF	TGTGCCAGCAGCCAAGAACACGGGGGTAGAGAGCAGTTCTTC
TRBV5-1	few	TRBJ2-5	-	CASSNPPGLTDEETQYF	TGCGCCAGCAGTAACCCCCCCGGGTTGACGGACGAAGAGACCCAGTACTTC
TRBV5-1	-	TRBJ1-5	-	CASSLDTNQPQHF	TGCGCCAGCAGCTTGGATACTAATCAGCCCCAGCATTTT
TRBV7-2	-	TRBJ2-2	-	CASSLINTGELFF	TGTGCCAGCAGCCTAATCAACACCGGGGAGCTGTTTTTT
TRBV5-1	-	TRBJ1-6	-	CASSLEAGRRNSPLHF	TGCGCCAGCAGCTTGGAAGCGGGGCGGCGAAATTCACCCCTCCACTTT
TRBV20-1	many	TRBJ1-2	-	CSASPPGGYTF	TGCAGTGCTTCCCCCCCGGGCGGCTACACCTTC
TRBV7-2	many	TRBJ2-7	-	CASALAGNLNEQYF	TGTGCCAGCGCCCTTGCCGGCAACCTCAACGAGCAGTACTTC
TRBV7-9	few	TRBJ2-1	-	CASSFLTSDEQFF	TGTGCCAGCAGCTTCTTAACGTCCGATGAGCAGTTCTTC
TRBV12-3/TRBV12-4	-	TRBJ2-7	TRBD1	CASSPLNRGTYEQYF	TGTGCCAGCAGCCCTCTAAACAGGGGTACCTACGAGCAGTACTTC
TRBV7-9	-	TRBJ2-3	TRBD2	CASSLRGTSGLTDTQYF	TGTGCCAGCAGCTTACGAGGGACTAGCGGTTTGACAGATACGCAGTATTTT